The source of this TCR beta chain is a study of OX40 agonist ivuxolimab in advanced cancers. About the research overall: Two cutaneous melanoma patients and one hepatocellular carcinoma patient, three in all, had partial responses.

In germline, CDR1 is SGHRS, CDR2 YFSETQ. The junction had 5 bases not matched to a gene; V was cut back by 3 bases and J by 2 bases. This CDR3 comprises 17 residues. Samples were taken at baseline and on day 1 of cycles 4 and 7. As regards this clone: Its antigen remains unknown.

Study results and limitations: More expanded clones were found, on average, in CD8+ than in CD4+ T cells. Undetermined was the antigen specificity of the expanded peripheral T cells.

TCRdb keeps only in-frame clones here, not all; method: immunoSEQ multiplex PCR. The sample records about 110,000 clones, roughly nine tenths being singletons. The source material was CD4+ or CD8+ T cells sorted from blood, sampled in a trial of the OX40 agonist ivuxolimab. This TCR was recovered from an adult with an advanced solid tumor such as melanoma, head and neck, liver or kidney cancer. The chain joins TRBV5-1 to TRBJ2-3, with 14 nucleotides matching TRBD2. CDR3 DNA: TGCGCCAGCAGCTCCGGGACTAGCGGGGGCCTCACAGATACGCAGTATTTT. Translated, it gives CASSSGTSGGLTDTQYF.